This T cell receptor beta chain was retrieved from a study of T cells in Graves' hyperthyroidism and ophthalmopathy. TCR beta CDR3 region amplification was performed from RNA transcripts. HTBI primers were the set used in a first-round RT-PCR of the TCR CDR3. TCRdb used MiXCR to reprocess the multiplex PCR reads, holding one entry per CDR3 protein. The sample carries about 410,000 distinct CDR3 sequences, 14% to 15% recorded once. Many counts were recorded for this clonotype. Germline loops: CDR1 SQVTM, CDR2 ANQGSEA. V was shortened by 1 base and J by 9 bases, with 22 bases between the two germline ends. CDR3 length equals 16 residues.

This TCR derives from a man younger than 35 with Graves' ophthalmopathy. This chain uses TRBV29-1 with TRBJ2-1; possibly TRBD1 for D (6 bases). The sequenced material came from blood. CDR3 loop: CSVEGHRTVTIGEQFF. The CDR3 DNA follows: TGCAGCGTTGAAGGGCACCGGACAGTGACTATCGGTGAGCAGTTCTTC.